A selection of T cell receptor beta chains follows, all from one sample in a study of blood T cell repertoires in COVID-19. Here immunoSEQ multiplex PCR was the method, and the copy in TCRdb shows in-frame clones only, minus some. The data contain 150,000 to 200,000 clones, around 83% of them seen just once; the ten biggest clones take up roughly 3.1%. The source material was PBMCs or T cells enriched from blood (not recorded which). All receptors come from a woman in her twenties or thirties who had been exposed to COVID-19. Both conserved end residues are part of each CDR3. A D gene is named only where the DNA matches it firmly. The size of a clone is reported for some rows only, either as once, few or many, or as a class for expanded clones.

CDR3nt: TGCGCCAGCAGCTTGGAAGGACAACTCTATGGCTACACCTTC; CDR3aa: CASSLEGQLYGYTF; j_gene: TRBJ1-2; v_gene: TRBV5-1; d_gene: .; abundance: .
CDR3nt: TGTGCCAGCAGTTTTTCGACAGTATCAAAGCAGTACTTC; CDR3aa: CASSFSTVSKQYF; j_gene: TRBJ2-7; v_gene: TRBV12-3/TRBV12-4; d_gene: .; abundance: .
CDR3nt: TGTGCCAGCAGGTCGGGGGGCGCGTTCTTTGATGGCTACACCTTC; CDR3aa: CASRSGGAFFDGYTF; j_gene: TRBJ1-2; v_gene: TRBV6-5; d_gene: .; abundance: once
CDR3nt: TGTGCCAGCAGCTTGGGAGGGAGCGTCCACAATGAGCAGTTCTTC; CDR3aa: CASSLGGSVHNEQFF; j_gene: TRBJ2-1; v_gene: TRBV11-3; d_gene: TRBD2; abundance: .
CDR3nt: TGTGCCAGCAGCCCAGGGCCCAAGGGCCACGACGAGCAGTACTTC; CDR3aa: CASSPGPKGHDEQYF; j_gene: TRBJ2-7; v_gene: TRBV7-3; d_gene: .; abundance: once
CDR3nt: TGTGCCAGTAAGTTGTCCACAGGGACAGGCTATGGCTACACCTTC; CDR3aa: CASKLSTGTGYGYTF; j_gene: TRBJ1-2; v_gene: TRBV6-5; d_gene: TRBD1; abundance: .
CDR3nt: TGCGCCAGCAGTGAGTCGACTCCCGGACAGGGGGCGAAGACCGGGGAGCTGTTTTTT; CDR3aa: CASSESTPGQGAKTGELFF; j_gene: TRBJ2-2; v_gene: TRBV10-1; d_gene: TRBD1; abundance: .
CDR3nt: TGCGCCAGCAGCAAAACAGGGACGACTGGAAACACCATATATTTT; CDR3aa: CASSKTGTTGNTIYF; j_gene: TRBJ1-3; v_gene: TRBV5-1; d_gene: .; abundance: .
CDR3nt: TGTGCCAGCAGTACAGGGCTCAATCAGCCCCAGCATTTT; CDR3aa: CASSTGLNQPQHF; j_gene: TRBJ1-5; v_gene: TRBV28; d_gene: .; abundance: .
CDR3nt: TGTGCCAGCAAGGCAGGACCGGGAGGCTACACCTTC; CDR3aa: CASKAGPGGYTF; j_gene: TRBJ1-2; v_gene: TRBV6-5; d_gene: .; abundance: once
CDR3nt: TGTGCCAGTAGCGGATGGGGAGGTGACACCATATATTTT; CDR3aa: CASSGWGGDTIYF; j_gene: TRBJ1-3; v_gene: TRBV19; d_gene: .; abundance: .
CDR3nt: TGTGCCAGCAGTTCTACCTACACTGAAGCTTTCTTT; CDR3aa: CASSSTYTEAFF; j_gene: TRBJ1-1; v_gene: TRBV6-2/TRBV6-3; d_gene: .; abundance: .
CDR3nt: TGTGCCAGCAGTTACGATTCCGGACACCTGAACACTGAAGCTTTCTTT; CDR3aa: CASSYDSGHLNTEAFF; j_gene: TRBJ1-1; v_gene: TRBV6-5; d_gene: .; abundance: few
CDR3nt: TGCGCCAGCAGCCCTGCGGATACCCCGAACACCGGGGAGCTGTTTTTT; CDR3aa: CASSPADTPNTGELFF; j_gene: TRBJ2-2; v_gene: TRBV5-1; d_gene: .; abundance: .
CDR3nt: TGTGCCAGCAGTTACGAATCGGGTGAAAAACTGTTTTTT; CDR3aa: CASSYESGEKLFF; j_gene: TRBJ1-4; v_gene: TRBV6-6; d_gene: .; abundance: once
CDR3nt: TGTGCCAGCAGCCCCCCGGGACAGGACTCCTACGAGCAGTACTTC; CDR3aa: CASSPPGQDSYEQYF; j_gene: TRBJ2-7; v_gene: TRBV7-9; d_gene: TRBD1; abundance: once
CDR3nt: TGTGCCAGCAGTTCAATAGCGGACCCTAGCACAGATACGCAGTATTTT; CDR3aa: CASSSIADPSTDTQYF; j_gene: TRBJ2-3; v_gene: TRBV6-5; d_gene: .; abundance: .
CDR3nt: TGCGCCAGCAGCCCCGTAGGGGTTTACACTGAAGCTTTCTTT; CDR3aa: CASSPVGVYTEAFF; j_gene: TRBJ1-1; v_gene: TRBV4-1; d_gene: .; abundance: .
CDR3nt: TGTGCCAGCAGCGTCCGGGGCGGGGGCTATGGCTACACCTTC; CDR3aa: CASSVRGGGYGYTF; j_gene: TRBJ1-2; v_gene: TRBV3-1/TRBV3-2; d_gene: .; abundance: .
CDR3nt: TGTGCCATCAGTGTGCGGGACACTGAAGCTTTCTTT; CDR3aa: CAISVRDTEAFF; j_gene: TRBJ1-1; v_gene: TRBV10-3; d_gene: .; abundance: .
CDR3nt: TGTGCCAGCAGCTACGGACACATGGGGGGTGAAAAACTGTTTTTT; CDR3aa: CASSYGHMGGEKLFF; j_gene: TRBJ1-4; v_gene: TRBV6-5; d_gene: .; abundance: .
CDR3nt: TGTGCCACACGGTCGGCTAACTATGGCTACACCTTC; CDR3aa: CATRSANYGYTF; j_gene: TRBJ1-2; v_gene: TRBV6-5; d_gene: .; abundance: .
CDR3nt: TGCAGCGTTGATTACAGGGGGTTATACACAGATACGCAGTATTTT; CDR3aa: CSVDYRGLYTDTQYF; j_gene: TRBJ2-3; v_gene: TRBV29-1; d_gene: TRBD1; abundance: .
CDR3nt: TGTGCCAGCAGCGCAGGGGGGAACACTGAAGCTTTCTTT; CDR3aa: CASSAGGNTEAFF; j_gene: TRBJ1-1; v_gene: TRBV9; d_gene: TRBD1; abundance: .
CDR3nt: TGTGCCAGCAGCTCGAGGAATAAGAGCTCCTACAATGAGCAGTTCTTC; CDR3aa: CASSSRNKSSYNEQFF; j_gene: TRBJ2-1; v_gene: TRBV11-3; d_gene: .; abundance: .
CDR3nt: TGTGCCAGCAGCTTGCGCCGGGACAGCAAGGGCGGCTACACCTTC; CDR3aa: CASSLRRDSKGGYTF; j_gene: TRBJ1-2; v_gene: TRBV5-6; d_gene: TRBD1; abundance: .
CDR3nt: TGTGCCAGCAGCTTCTACAGAGATCCTGGAAACACCATATATTTT; CDR3aa: CASSFYRDPGNTIYF; j_gene: TRBJ1-3; v_gene: TRBV5-6; d_gene: .; abundance: .
CDR3nt: TGTGCCAGCACCCTGGGGGGGGGAAACTCTGGGGCCAACGTCCTGACTTTC; CDR3aa: CASTLGGGNSGANVLTF; j_gene: TRBJ2-6; v_gene: TRBV25-1; d_gene: TRBD2; abundance: .
CDR3nt: TGTGCCAGCAGCGTAGGCAGGAAGAACACTGAAGCTTTCTTT; CDR3aa: CASSVGRKNTEAFF; j_gene: TRBJ1-1; v_gene: TRBV9; d_gene: .; abundance: .
CDR3nt: TGCGCCAGCAGCTTGGATGCAGTTAACTATGGCTACACCTTC; CDR3aa: CASSLDAVNYGYTF; j_gene: TRBJ1-2; v_gene: TRBV5-1; d_gene: .; abundance: few
CDR3nt: TGCGCCAGCAGCCGATGGGGGACAGAAGTTGTTTCTGGGGCCAACGTCCTGACTTTC; CDR3aa: CASSRWGTEVVSGANVLTF; j_gene: TRBJ2-6; v_gene: TRBV4-3; d_gene: TRBD1; abundance: .